This T cell receptor beta chain came from a study of Ad26.COV2.S vaccination and SARS-CoV-2 variants. Study summary: The Ad26.COV2.S arm of the COV1001 trial was where the donor was placed. Intramuscular Ad26.COV2.S at 5x10^10 or 1x10^11 viral particles.

TCRdb keeps only in-frame clones here, not all; method: immunoSEQ multiplex PCR. This sample has about 280,000 clones; about 87% occur once, and the top ten carry around 3%. Described treatment: roughly 18 received Ad26.COV2.S at low or high dose, single or two shots; roughly 5 received placebo; per-sample allocation not given. The study sampled participants on day 63 after the first vaccine or placebo injection. Study findings and constraints: Total responses of T cells may have been underestimated by the analyses of TCR breadth and depth.

With regard to this clone: Its antigen is currently unknown.

This TCR derives from a person between 18 and 59 years old who received the Ad26.COV2.S COVID-19 vaccine or a placebo. The material sequenced was peripheral blood, taken in a trial of Ad26.COV2.S vaccine versus placebo.

The CDR3 protein is CASSLGFAPDEQYF. CDR3 in DNA: TGCGCCAGCAGCTTGGGGTTTGCGCCGGACGAGCAGTACTTC. The rearrangement links TRBV5-1 to TRBJ2-7; D not certain. The CDR3 loop spans 14 amino acids. CDR1 and CDR2 from the germline V gene are SGHRS and YFSETQ. Trimming stripped 0 bases from V and 5 bases from J, with 12 bases between.